This T cell receptor beta chain was profiled in a study of tumor-infiltrating lymphocytes in primary liver carcinoma. Turning to the study itself: Tumor lesions were T1-T3 N0M0 and spanned about 4.2 to 11 cm. Study-level results: Tumors had a top-250-clone fraction that was significantly higher than blood (p = 0.039). Tumor-adjacent and tumor-blood pairs showed less overlap than tumor region pairs.

The sample holds a few counts of this clonotype. Its antigen is not known. The researchers produced TCR beta cDNA from roughly 500 ng total RNA with a constant-region primer. Employing slightly modified ARM-PCR, three nested multiplex PCR rounds were run, and these gave rise to the TCR beta libraries. The first two PCR rounds used TRBV1-TRBV30 primers with a Cbeta primer, roughly 10 cycles each. Using its own MiXCR run on the multiplex PCR reads, TCRdb lists one record per CDR3 protein. The profile shows about 180,000 distinct CDR3 sequences, 60% of them singletons. Extraction also yielded germline DNA, while blood RNA was obtained from unsorted whole blood. Chronic HBV infection, which was untreated, was present in the patients. The CDR3 contains 15 residues. Trimming left V 0 bases short and J 4 bases short, with 13 bases between. Germline CDR1 is MNHEY and CDR2 is SVGAGI.

This chain joins TRBV6-5 and TRBJ2-7; weak D call: TRBD2 (5 bases). Input material: peripheral blood. The clonotype comes from a man between 35 and 55 years old with primary liver carcinoma and hepatitis B virus infection. The CDR3 loop is CASSYSGPREYEQYF. The DNA of the CDR3 is TGTGCCAGCAGTTACTCGGGTCCAAGGGAGTACGAGCAGTACTTC.